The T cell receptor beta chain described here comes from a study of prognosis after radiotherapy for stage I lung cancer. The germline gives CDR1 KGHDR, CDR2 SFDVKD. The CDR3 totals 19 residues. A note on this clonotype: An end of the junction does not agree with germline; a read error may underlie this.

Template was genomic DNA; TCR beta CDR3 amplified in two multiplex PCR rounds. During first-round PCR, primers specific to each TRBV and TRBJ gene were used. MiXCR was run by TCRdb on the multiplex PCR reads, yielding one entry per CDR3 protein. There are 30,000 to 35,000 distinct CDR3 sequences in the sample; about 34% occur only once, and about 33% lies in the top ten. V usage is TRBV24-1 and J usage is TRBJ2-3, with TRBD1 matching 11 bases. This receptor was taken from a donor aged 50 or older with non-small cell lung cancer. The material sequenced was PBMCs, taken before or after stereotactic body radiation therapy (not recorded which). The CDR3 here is CATSDDLFSADRGLDTQDF. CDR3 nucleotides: TGTGCCACCAGTGATGACCTCTTTTCCGCGGACAGGGGGCTTGATACGCAGGATTTT.